These 14 T cell receptor beta chains originate from one sample sequenced in a study of blood T cell repertoires in COVID-19. This table comes from immunoSEQ multiplex PCR, and its TCRdb copy is limited to in-frame clones, with some not included. The sample lists roughly 500,000 clones, roughly nine tenths seen once, with approximately 0.9% in the top ten. Material for sequencing was peripheral blood. The receptors derive from a young man with COVID-19, enrolled during active disease.

The chain combines TRBV30 with TRBJ2-3; 8 nucleotides align to TRBD2. The CDR3 is 13 amino acids. J was trimmed by 3 bases and V by 1 base; bases with no gene match: 0. Germline V gene data show CDR1 as GTSNPN and CDR2 as SVGIG (reference sequence). The CDR3 DNA sequence: TGTGCCTGGAGTGGCGGGGGGACAGATACGCAGTATTTT. It specifies CAWSGGGTDTQYF.

This clone was recorded only once. This chain uses TRBV5-4 with TRBJ2-5; a weak D match, TRBD2 (6 bases). The V gene lost 0 bases and the J gene lost 4 bases, with 16 bases spanning the gap. The germline CDR1 and CDR2 sequences are SGHNT and YYREEE (reference sequence). The CDR3 contains 16 residues. The CDR3 DNA sequence: TGTGCCAGCAGCTTGGAGTCCTCCGTCGGGGGAGAGACCCAGTACTTC. This sequence encodes CASSLESSVGGETQYF.

V usage is TRBV5-1 and J usage is TRBJ1-1; tentatively, D is TRBD1 (5 bases). V gave up 0 bases and J gave up 2 bases, with 11 bases separating them. This CDR3 has 15 amino acids. Germline V CDR1 and CDR2: SGHRS, YFSETQ. This chain's CDR3 is CASSLAPGPNTEAFF. The CDR3 DNA sequence: TGCGCCAGCAGCTTGGCCCCAGGGCCTAACACTGAAGCTTTCTTT.

CDR3 DNA: TGTGCCAGCAGCACCCGACAGGGGATAAATTCACCCCTCCACTTT. Residues: CASSTRQGINSPLHF. V is TRBV5-4 and J is TRBJ1-6, with TRBD1 identical over 8 bases. This CDR3 comprises 15 residues. The V gene end was trimmed by 4 bases and the J gene end by 7 bases; junction bases not matched to a gene: 7. Germline V gives CDR1 SGHNT, CDR2 YYREEE (reference sequence).

The chain is built from TRBV2 and TRBJ1-5, with 9 nucleotides matching TRBD1. Germline V CDR1 and CDR2: SNHLY, FYNNEI. V lost 4 bases and J lost 7; bases outside the gene matches: 11. There are 16 residues in the CDR3. CDR3 bases: TGTGCCAGCAGTGGAGGGATACAGGGGGCTTGGCAGCCCCAGCATTTT. Protein: CASSGGIQGAWQPQHF. The full variable domain, its missing parts supplied by reference TRBV2 and TRBJ1-5, is EPEVTQTPSHQVTQMGQEVILRCVPISNHLYFYWYRQILGQKVEFLVSFYNNEISEKSEIFDDQFSVERPDGSNFTLKIRSTKLEDSAMYFCASSGGIQGAWQPQHFGDGTRLSIL.

The chain uses TRBV15 and TRBJ1-4, with TRBD1 matching over 9 bases. Germline V gene lookup returns CDR1 LNHNV and CDR2 YYDKDF (reference sequence). The V gene end was trimmed by 2 bases and the J gene end by 6 bases; junction bases not matched to a gene: 4. The CDR3 covers 15 residues. CDR3: CATSRKTGGDEKLFF. Here the CDR3 DNA reads TGTGCCACCAGCAGAAAGACAGGGGGTGATGAAAAACTGTTTTTT.

This rearrangement joins TRBV5-6 to TRBJ1-3; 8 bases align to TRBD1. V shed 0 bases, J shed 2 bases, and the junction held 7 bases outside the gene matches. Germline assignment: CDR1 SGHDT and CDR2 YYEEEE. The length of the CDR3 is 17 residues. The CDR3 here is CASSLGDRILAGNTIYF. Here the CDR3 DNA reads TGTGCCAGCAGCTTGGGGGACAGGATTCTGGCTGGAAACACCATATATTTT. Filled out from reference TRBV5-6 and TRBJ1-3, the complete variable domain reads DAGVTQSPTHLIKTRGQQVTLRCSPKSGHDTVSWYQQALGQGPQFIFQYYEEEERQRGNFPDRFSGHQFPNYSSELNVNALLLGDSALYLCASSLGDRILAGNTIYFGEGSWLTVV.

The gene calls are TRBV10-1 and TRBJ2-3, with 13 nucleotides matching TRBD2. Trimming at V came to 3 bases and at J to 6 bases, leaving 6 bases not matched to a gene. Germline V lookup: CDR1 WNHNN, CDR2 SYGVQD (reference sequence). CDR3 size: 16 residues. CDR3 protein: CASSEGTSGERDTQYF. The CDR3 nucleotides read TGCGCCAGCAGTGAAGGGACTAGCGGGGAGAGGGATACGCAGTATTTT.

The chain links TRBV5-1 to TRBJ2-3, with D perhaps matching TRBD1 (6 bases). The CDR3 runs to 16 residues. Trimming took off 4 bases at V and 6 bases at J, with 21 bases between the two ends. Germline V CDR1 and CDR2: SGHRS, YFSETQ. The CDR3 loop is CASSLNDPSRGDTQYF. The CDR3 DNA is TGCGCCAGCAGCCTAAACGACCCCTCAAGGGGGGATACGCAGTATTTT.

CDR3 nucleotide sequence: TGTGCCAGCAGCCAAGGGGGGCAGGGGCTCCAGCCCCAGCATTTT. Protein: CASSQGGQGLQPQHF. This sequence joins TRBV3-1 (or the pseudogene TRBV3-2) and TRBJ1-5; D may be TRBD1 (6 bases). The CDR3 contains 15 residues. Germline CDR1 reads LGHDT; CDR2 reads YNNKEL (reference sequence). Trimming cost V 1 base and J 7 bases, with 14 bases left between them.

This clone came up once. The chain carries TRBV3-1 (or the pseudogene TRBV3-2) and TRBJ2-2; unclear D gene. CDR1 and CDR2 (germline): LGHDT, YNNKEL (reference sequence). Trimming cost V 5 bases and J 5 bases, with 24 bases left between them. The CDR3 spans 18 residues. CDR3 bases: TGTGCCAGCAGCAAGCCAAAATCTCGAGTGGCCGGGACCGGGGAGCTGTTTTTT. Translation: CASSKPKSRVAGTGELFF.

The CDR3 region is CASRRRGRGDTQYF. As DNA, the CDR3 is TGTGCCAGCAGGCGAAGGGGGCGCGGAGATACGCAGTATTTT. This sequence joins TRBV6-5 and TRBJ2-3, with 7 nucleotides matching TRBD1. This CDR3 contains 14 residues. The ends lost 6 bases at V and 5 bases at J; junction bases unmatched: 8. Germline CDR1 is MNHEY and CDR2 is SVGAGI.

The J gene is TRBJ2-2, the V gene TRBV19; 10 nucleotides line up with TRBD1. The CDR3 contains 14 residues. Looked up from germline, CDR1 is LNHDA and CDR2 is SQIVND (reference sequence). V lost 7 bases to trimming and J lost 6 bases; unmatched junction nucleotides: 5. The CDR3 spells CASKRQGASGELFF. The CDR3 DNA is TGTGCCAGTAAACGACAGGGGGCGTCCGGGGAGCTGTTTTTT.

The chain combines TRBV3-1 (or the pseudogene TRBV3-2) with TRBJ2-1; 9 bases match TRBD2. The germline gives CDR1 LGHDT, CDR2 YNNKEL (reference sequence). CDR3 length: 16 residues. Unmatched junction bases numbered 7, after V lost 0 bases and J lost 7 bases. The CDR3 DNA is TGTGCCAGCAGCCAAGATCTGGGCGGGGGGGCAAATGAGCAGTTCTTC. It translates to CASSQDLGGGANEQFF.